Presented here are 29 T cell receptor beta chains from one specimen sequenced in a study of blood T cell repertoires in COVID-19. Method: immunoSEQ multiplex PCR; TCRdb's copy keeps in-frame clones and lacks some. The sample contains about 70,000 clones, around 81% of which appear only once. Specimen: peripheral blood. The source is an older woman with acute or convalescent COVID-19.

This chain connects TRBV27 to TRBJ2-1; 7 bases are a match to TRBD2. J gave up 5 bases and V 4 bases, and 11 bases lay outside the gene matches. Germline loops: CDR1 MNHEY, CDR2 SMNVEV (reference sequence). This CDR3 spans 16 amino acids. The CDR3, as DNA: TGTGCCAGCAGTTCCCTCCGGGACTACCGGGACAATGAGCAGTTCTTC. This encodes CASSSLRDYRDNEQFF.

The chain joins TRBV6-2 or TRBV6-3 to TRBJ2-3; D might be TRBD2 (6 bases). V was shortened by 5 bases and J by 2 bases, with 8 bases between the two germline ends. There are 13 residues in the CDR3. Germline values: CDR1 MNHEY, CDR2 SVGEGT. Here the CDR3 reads CASSVAVTDTQYF. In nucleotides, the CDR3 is TGTGCCAGCAGTGTAGCGGTCACAGATACGCAGTATTTT.

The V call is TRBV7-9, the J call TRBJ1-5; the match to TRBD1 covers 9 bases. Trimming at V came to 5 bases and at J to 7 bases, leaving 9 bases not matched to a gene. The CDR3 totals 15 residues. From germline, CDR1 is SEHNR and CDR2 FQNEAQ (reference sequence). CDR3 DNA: TGTGCCAGCAGCCCGGACAGGGGACCGTGGCAGCCCCAGCATTTT. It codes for CASSPDRGPWQPQHF.

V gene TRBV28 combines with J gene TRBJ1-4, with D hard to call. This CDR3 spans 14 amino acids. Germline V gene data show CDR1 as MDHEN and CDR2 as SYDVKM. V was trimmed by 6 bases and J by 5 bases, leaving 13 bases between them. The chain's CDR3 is CASRRAPRNEKLFF. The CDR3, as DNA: TGTGCCAGCAGGCGGGCCCCAAGGAATGAAAAACTGTTTTTT.

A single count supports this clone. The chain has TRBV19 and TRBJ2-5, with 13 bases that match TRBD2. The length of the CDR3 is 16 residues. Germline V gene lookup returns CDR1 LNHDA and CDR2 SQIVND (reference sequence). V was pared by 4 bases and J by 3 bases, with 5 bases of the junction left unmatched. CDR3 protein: CASSKRTSGREETQYF. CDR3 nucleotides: TGTGCCAGTAGTAAGAGGACTAGCGGGAGAGAAGAGACCCAGTACTTC. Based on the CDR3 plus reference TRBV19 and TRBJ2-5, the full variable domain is DGGITQSPKYLFRKEGQNVTLSCEQNLNHDAMYWYRQDPGQGLRLIYYSQIVNDFQKGDIAEGYSVSREKKESFPLTVTSAQKNPTAFYLCASSKRTSGREETQYFGPGTRLLVL.

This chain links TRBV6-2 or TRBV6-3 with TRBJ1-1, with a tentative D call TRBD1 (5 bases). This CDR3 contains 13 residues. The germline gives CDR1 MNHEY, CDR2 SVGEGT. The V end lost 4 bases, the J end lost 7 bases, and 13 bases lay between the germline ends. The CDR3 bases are TGTGCCAGCAGTTGGACACGGAGATATGAAGCTTTCTTT. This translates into CASSWTRRYEAFF.

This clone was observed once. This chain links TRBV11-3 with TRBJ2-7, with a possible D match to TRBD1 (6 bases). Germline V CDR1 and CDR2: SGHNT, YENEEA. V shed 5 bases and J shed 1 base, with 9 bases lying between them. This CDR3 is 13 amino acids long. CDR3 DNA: TGTGCCAGCAGCCCAGGACAGTCCTACGAGCAGTACTTC. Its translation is CASSPGQSYEQYF.

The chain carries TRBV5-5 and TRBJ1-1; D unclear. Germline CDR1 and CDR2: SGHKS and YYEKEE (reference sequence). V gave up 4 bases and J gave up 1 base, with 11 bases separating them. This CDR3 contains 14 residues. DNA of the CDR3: TGTGCCAGCAGCGGCCCCTACAGGAACACTGAAGCTTTCTTT. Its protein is CASSGPYRNTEAFF.

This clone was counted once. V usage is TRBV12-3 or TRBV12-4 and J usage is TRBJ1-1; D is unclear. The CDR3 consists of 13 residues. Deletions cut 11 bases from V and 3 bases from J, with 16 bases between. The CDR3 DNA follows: TGTGCCCCCTTTCCCGGGGAGGACACTGAAGCTTTCTTT. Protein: CAPFPGEDTEAFF.

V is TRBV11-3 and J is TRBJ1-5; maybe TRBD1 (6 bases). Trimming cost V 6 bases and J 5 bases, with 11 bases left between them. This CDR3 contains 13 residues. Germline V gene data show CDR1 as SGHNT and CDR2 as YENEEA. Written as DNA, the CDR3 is TGTGCCAGCAGTTCACAGGGAGATCAGCCCCAGCATTTT. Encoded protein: CASSSQGDQPQHF.

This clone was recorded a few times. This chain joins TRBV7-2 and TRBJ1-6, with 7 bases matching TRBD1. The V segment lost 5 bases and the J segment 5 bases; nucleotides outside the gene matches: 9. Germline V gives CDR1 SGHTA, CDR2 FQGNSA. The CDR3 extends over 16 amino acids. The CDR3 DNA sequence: TGTGCCAGCAGCGCAGTTTGGGACAGAGATAATTCACCCCTCCACTTT. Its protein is CASSAVWDRDNSPLHF.

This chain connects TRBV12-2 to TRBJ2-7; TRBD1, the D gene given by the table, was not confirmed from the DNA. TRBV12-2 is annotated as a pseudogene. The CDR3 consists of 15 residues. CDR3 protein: CASRFWRQGAYEQYF. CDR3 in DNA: TGTGCAAGTCGCTTCTGGCGGCAGGGCGCCTACGAGCAGTACTTC.

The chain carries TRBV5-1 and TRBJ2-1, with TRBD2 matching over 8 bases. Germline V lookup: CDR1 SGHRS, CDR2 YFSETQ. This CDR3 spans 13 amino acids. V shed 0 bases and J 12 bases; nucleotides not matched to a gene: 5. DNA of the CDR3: TGCGCCAGCAGCTTGGGGCGGGAGGAGGGGCAGTTCTTC. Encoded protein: CASSLGREEGQFF.

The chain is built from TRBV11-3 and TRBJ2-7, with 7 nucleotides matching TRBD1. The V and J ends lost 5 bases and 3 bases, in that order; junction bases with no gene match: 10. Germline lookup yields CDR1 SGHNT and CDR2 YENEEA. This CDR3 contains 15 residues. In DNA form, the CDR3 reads TGTGCCAGCAGCCTGGCCGGGACAGATGACTACGAGCAGTACTTC. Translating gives CASSLAGTDDYEQYF.

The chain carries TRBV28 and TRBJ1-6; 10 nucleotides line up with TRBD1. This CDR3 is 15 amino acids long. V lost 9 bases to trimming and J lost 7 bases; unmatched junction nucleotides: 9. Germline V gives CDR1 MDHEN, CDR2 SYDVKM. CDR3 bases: TGTGCCAGTTTGACACCGGGACAGGGGAATTCACCCCTCCACTTT. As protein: CASLTPGQGNSPLHF.

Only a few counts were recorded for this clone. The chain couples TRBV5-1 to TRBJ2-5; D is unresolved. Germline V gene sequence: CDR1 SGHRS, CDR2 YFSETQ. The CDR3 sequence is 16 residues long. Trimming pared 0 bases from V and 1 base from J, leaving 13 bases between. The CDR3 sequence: CASSLDPLRIQETQYF. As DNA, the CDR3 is TGCGCCAGCAGCTTGGATCCTTTGCGGATCCAAGAGACCCAGTACTTC.

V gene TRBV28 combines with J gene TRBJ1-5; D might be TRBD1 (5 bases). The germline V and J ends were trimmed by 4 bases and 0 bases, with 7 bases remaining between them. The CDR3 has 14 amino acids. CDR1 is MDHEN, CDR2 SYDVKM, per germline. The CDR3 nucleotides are TGTGCCAGCAGTTCAGGGAATAGCAATCAGCCCCAGCATTTT. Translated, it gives CASSSGNSNQPQHF.

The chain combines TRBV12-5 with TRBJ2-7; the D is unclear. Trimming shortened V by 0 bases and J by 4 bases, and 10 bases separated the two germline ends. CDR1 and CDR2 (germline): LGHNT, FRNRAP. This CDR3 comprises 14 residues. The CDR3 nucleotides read TGTGCTAGTGGTTTGGTTCCGGCGGAATACGAGCAGTACTTC. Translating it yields CASGLVPAEYEQYF.

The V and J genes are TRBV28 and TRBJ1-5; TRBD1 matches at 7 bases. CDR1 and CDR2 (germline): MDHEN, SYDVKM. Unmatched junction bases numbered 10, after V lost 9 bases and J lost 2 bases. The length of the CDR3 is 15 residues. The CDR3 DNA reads TGTGCCAGTAAACAGGGGAGTAGTCGCAATCAGCCCCAGCATTTT. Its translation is CASKQGSSRNQPQHF.

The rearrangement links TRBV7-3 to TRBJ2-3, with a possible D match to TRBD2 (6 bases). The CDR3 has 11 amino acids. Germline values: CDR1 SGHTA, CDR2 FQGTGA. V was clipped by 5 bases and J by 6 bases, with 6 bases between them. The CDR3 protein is CASSGGDTQYF. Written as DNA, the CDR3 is TGTGCCAGCAGCGGGGGGGATACGCAGTATTTT.

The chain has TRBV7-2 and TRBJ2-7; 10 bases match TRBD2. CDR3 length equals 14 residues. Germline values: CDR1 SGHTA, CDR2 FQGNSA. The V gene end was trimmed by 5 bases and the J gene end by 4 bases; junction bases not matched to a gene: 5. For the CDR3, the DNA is TGTGCCAGCAGCCCGGGGGGACTAGCGTACGAGCAGTACTTC. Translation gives CASSPGGLAYEQYF.

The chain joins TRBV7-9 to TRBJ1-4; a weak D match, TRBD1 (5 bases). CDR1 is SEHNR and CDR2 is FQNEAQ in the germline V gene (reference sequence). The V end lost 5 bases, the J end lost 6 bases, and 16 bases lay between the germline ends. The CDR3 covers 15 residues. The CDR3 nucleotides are TGTGCCAGCAGCCCAGACAGTCGGAGAGATGAAAAACTGTTTTTT. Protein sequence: CASSPDSRRDEKLFF.

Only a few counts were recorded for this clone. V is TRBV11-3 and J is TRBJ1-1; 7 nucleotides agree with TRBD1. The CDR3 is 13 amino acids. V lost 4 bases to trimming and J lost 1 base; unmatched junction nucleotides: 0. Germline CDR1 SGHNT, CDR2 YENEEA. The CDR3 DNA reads TGTGCCAGCAGCTGGACAGGGAACACTGAAGCTTTCTTT. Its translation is CASSWTGNTEAFF.

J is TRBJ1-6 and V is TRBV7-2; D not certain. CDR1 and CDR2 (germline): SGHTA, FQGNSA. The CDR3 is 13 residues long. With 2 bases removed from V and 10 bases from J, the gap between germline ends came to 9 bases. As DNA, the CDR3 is TGTGCCAGCAGCTTACAAGTCAGGTCACCCCTCCACTTT. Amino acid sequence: CASSLQVRSPLHF.

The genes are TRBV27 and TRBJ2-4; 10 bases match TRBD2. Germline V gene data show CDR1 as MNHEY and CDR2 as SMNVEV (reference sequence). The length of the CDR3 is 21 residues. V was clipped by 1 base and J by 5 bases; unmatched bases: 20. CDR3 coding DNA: TGTGCCAGCAGTTTATTATCGTACAGCGGGAGGGTTGGCCCTAGTGAAAACATTCAGTACTTC. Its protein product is CASSLLSYSGRVGPSENIQYF.

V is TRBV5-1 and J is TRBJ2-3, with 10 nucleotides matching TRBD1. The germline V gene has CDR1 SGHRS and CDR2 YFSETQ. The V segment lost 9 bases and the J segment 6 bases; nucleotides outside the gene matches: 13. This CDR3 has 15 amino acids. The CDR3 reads CATRTSGTGADTQYF. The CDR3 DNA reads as TGCGCCACCAGAACCAGCGGGACAGGGGCGGATACGCAGTATTTT.

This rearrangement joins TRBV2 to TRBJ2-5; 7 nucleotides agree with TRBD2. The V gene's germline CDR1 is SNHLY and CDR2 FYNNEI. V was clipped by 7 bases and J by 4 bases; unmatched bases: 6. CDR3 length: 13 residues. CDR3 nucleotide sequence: TGTGCCAGCATGGGAGGGCAGTTAGAGACCCAGTACTTC. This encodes CASMGGQLETQYF.

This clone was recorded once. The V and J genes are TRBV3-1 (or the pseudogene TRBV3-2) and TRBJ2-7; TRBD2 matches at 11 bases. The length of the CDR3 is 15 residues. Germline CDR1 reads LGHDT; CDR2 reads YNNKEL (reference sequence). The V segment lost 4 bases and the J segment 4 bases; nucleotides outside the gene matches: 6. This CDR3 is CASSLRLAGTYEQYF. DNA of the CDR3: TGTGCCAGCAGCCTCCGACTAGCGGGGACATACGAGCAGTACTTC.

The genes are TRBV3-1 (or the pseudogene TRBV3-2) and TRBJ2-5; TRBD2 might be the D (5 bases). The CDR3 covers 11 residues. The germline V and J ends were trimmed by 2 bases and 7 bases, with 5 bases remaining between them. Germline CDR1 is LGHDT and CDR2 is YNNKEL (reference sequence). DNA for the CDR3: TGTGCCAGCAGCCAACGGGGGACCCAGTACTTC. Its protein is CASSQRGTQYF.